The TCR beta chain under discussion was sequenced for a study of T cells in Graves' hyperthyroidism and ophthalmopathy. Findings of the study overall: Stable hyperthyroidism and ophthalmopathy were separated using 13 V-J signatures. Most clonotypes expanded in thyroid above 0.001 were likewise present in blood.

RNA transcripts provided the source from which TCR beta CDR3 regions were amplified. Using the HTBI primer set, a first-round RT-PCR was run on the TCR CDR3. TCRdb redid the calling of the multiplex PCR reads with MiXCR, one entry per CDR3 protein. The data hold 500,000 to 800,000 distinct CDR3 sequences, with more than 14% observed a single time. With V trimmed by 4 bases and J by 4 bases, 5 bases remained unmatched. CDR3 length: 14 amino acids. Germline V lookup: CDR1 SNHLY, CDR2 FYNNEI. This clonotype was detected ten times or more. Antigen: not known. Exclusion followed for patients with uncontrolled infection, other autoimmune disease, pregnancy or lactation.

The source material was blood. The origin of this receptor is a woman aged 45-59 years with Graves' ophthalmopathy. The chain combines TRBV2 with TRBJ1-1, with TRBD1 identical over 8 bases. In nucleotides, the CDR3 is TGTGCCAGCAGTGTTCAGGGGGCCGGCACTGAAGCTTTCTTT. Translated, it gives CASSVQGAGTEAFF.